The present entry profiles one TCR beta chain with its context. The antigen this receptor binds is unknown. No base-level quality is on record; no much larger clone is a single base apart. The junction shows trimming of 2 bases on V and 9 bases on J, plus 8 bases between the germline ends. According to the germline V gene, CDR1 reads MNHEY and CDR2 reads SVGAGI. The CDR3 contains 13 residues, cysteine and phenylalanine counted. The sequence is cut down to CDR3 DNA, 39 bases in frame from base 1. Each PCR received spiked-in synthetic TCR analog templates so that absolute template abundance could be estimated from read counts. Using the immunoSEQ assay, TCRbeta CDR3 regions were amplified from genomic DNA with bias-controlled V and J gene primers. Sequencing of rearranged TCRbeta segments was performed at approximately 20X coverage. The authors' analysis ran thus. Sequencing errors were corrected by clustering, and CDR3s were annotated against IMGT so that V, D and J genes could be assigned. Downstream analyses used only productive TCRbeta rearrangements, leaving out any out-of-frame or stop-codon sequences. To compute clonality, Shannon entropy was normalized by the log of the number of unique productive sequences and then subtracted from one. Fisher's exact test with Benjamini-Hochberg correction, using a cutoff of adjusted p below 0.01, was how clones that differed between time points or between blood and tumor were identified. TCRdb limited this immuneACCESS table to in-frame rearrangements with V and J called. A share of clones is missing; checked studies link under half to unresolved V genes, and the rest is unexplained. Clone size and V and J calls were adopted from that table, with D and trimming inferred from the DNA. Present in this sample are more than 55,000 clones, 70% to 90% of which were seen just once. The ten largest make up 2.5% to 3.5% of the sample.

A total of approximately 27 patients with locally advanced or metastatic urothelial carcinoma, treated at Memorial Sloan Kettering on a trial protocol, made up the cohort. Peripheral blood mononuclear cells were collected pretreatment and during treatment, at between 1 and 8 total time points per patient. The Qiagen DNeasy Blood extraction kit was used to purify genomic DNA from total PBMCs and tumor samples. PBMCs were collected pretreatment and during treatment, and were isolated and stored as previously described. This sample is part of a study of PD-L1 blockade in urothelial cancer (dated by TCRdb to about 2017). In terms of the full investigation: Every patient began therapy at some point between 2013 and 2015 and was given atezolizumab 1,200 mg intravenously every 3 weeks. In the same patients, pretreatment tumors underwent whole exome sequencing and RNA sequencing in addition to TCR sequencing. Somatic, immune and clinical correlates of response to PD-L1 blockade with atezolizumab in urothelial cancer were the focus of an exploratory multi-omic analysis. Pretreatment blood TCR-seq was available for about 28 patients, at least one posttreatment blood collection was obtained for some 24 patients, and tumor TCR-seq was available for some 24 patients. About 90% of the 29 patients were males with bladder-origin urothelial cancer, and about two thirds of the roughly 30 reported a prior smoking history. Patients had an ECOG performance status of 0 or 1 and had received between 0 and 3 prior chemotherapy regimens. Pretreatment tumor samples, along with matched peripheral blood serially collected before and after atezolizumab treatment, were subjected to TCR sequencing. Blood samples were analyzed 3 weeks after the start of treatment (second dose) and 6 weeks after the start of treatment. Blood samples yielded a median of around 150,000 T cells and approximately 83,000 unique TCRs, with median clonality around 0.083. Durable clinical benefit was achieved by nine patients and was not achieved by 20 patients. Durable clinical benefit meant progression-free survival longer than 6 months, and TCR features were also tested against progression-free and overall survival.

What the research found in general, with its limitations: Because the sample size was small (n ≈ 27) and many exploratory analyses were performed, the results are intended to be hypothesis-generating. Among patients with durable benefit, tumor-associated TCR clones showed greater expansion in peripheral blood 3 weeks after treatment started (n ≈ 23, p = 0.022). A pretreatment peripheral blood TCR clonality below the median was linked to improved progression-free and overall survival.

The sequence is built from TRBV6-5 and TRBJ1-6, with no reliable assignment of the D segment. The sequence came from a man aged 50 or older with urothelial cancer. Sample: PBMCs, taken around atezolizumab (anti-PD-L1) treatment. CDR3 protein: CASSYVRVSPLHF. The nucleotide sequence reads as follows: TGTGCCAGCAGTTACGTTCGGGTTTCACCCCTCCACTTT.